This is a list of T cell receptor beta chains from one sample in a study of shared clonotypes between healthy human individuals. TCRdb keeps only in-frame clones here, not all; method: immunoSEQ multiplex PCR. This table holds 500,000 to 650,000 clones, around three quarters found once. Material: PBMCs. The receptors originated from a woman aged 40 to 49 in good health. Some clones in this sample may be carry-over from other donors' samples. Each CDR3 is given with its conserved first and last residue. D genes are given only for firm matches. Some rows have no size entry. The others give once, few or many, or a class for an expanded clone.

>TRBJ2-5|NA|TRBV4-2|TRBD2
CASSQDGREGAETQYF
TGTGCCAGCAGCCAAGATGGGCGGGAGGGCGCGGAGACCCAGTACTTC
>TRBJ2-3|NA|TRBV5-1|NA
CASSPGAGMWSTDTQYF
TGCGCCAGCAGCCCGGGGGCAGGGATGTGGAGCACAGATACGCAGTATTTT
>TRBJ2-3|NA|TRBV6-4|NA
CASSERTASTDTQYF
TGTGCCAGCAGTGAAAGGACAGCTAGCACAGATACGCAGTATTTT
>TRBJ1-1|NA|TRBV28|TRBD1
CASSSPWTGGVTEAFF
TGTGCCAGCAGTTCTCCGTGGACAGGGGGCGTTACTGAAGCTTTCTTT
>TRBJ2-3|NA|TRBV5-1|TRBD1
CASSLAPQGDTDTQYF
TGCGCCAGCAGCTTGGCCCCCCAGGGGGACACAGATACGCAGTATTTT
>TRBJ2-3|NA|TRBV21-1|NA
CASSERESSTDTQYF
TGTGCCAGCAGCGAACGGGAGTCATCCACAGATACGCAGTATTTT
>TRBJ2-7|NA|TRBV14|NA
CASSLRAISLEQYF
TGTGCCAGCAGCCTCCGGGCGATTTCGCTGGAGCAGTACTTC
>TRBJ2-5|NA|TRBV5-1|TRBD2
CASSSGTSGIETQYF
TGCGCCAGCAGCAGCGGGACTAGCGGGATTGAGACCCAGTACTTC
>TRBJ2-7|NA|TRBV7-8|NA
CASSFRRGSYEQYF
TGTGCCAGCAGCTTTAGGCGGGGCTCCTACGAGCAGTACTTC
>TRBJ1-1|NA|TRBV7-2|NA
CASSRTYTEAFF
TGTGCCAGCAGCCGAACTTACACTGAAGCTTTCTTT
>TRBJ1-6|NA|TRBV28|NA
CASSWGNNSPLHF
TGTGCCAGCAGTTGGGGGAATAATTCACCCCTCCACTTT
>TRBJ1-2|once|TRBV30|NA
CAWSVLRSGYGYTF
TGTGCCTGGAGTGTATTACGGAGCGGCTATGGCTACACCTTC
>TRBJ2-2|NA|TRBV5-1|TRBD1
CASSTDRPFTGELFF
TGCGCCAGCAGCACGGACAGGCCGTTCACCGGGGAGCTGTTTTTT
>TRBJ2-3|NA|TRBV4-3|TRBD2
CASSQDSAGGSDTQYF
TGCGCCAGCAGCCAAGATTCAGCGGGAGGGTCAGATACGCAGTATTTT
>TRBJ1-2|few|TRBV28|TRBD1
CASRAPGQGAADGYTF
TGTGCCAGCAGAGCTCCGGGACAGGGGGCCGCCGATGGCTACACCTTC
>TRBJ2-7|NA|TRBV28|NA
CASSLDYEQYF
TGTGCCAGCAGTTTAGACTACGAGCAGTACTTC
>TRBJ2-5|once|TRBV20-1|NA
CSAQLQETQYF
TGCAGTGCGCAACTTCAAGAGACCCAGTACTTC
>TRBJ2-1|NA|TRBV7-2|NA
CASSLGGQSYNEQFF
TGTGCCAGCAGCCTCGGGGGGCAGTCCTACAATGAGCAGTTCTTC
>TRBJ2-3|NA|TRBV5-1|NA
CASTGISGRTDTQYF
TGCGCCAGCACAGGGATTAGCGGACGCACAGATACGCAGTATTTT
>TRBJ2-2|NA|TRBV7-8|TRBD2
CASSPLAGTWTGELFF
TGTGCCAGCAGCCCCTTAGCGGGCACTTGGACCGGGGAGCTGTTTTTT
>TRBJ2-7|NA|TRBV5-1|TRBD2
CASSKGTSGTTVYEQYF
TGCGCCAGCAGCAAAGGGACTAGCGGGACAACGGTGTACGAGCAGTACTTC
>TRBJ2-5|NA|TRBV7-7|NA
CASSLGVAVQETQYF
TGTGCTAGCAGCTTAGGGGTAGCGGTGCAGGAGACCCAGTACTTC
>TRBJ2-7|NA|TRBV6-6|NA
CASSSWVAAPYEQYF
TGTGCCAGCAGTTCATGGGTGGCCGCCCCCTACGAGCAGTACTTC
>TRBJ1-3|NA|TRBV7-2|NA
CASSRIEPGNTIYF
TGTGCCAGCAGCCGGATTGAACCTGGAAACACCATATATTTT
>TRBJ1-5|NA|TRBV6-6|NA
CASTLDTSNQPQHF
TGTGCCAGCACGCTGGACACCAGCAATCAGCCCCAGCATTTT
>TRBJ2-7|NA|TRBV11-2|NA
CASSLARSSYEQYF
TGTGCCAGCAGCCTAGCGAGAAGCTCCTACGAGCAGTACTTC
>TRBJ2-1|NA|TRBV19|NA
CASSPREGGPYNEQFF
TGTGCCAGTAGTCCTAGGGAGGGGGGACCCTACAATGAGCAGTTCTTC
>TRBJ1-6|NA|TRBV28|NA
CASSPADGDNSPLHF
TGTGCCAGCAGCCCAGCCGACGGGGATAATTCACCCCTCCACTTT
>TRBJ2-7|NA|TRBV10-3|TRBD2
CAITSLAGGGEQYF
TGTGCCATCACAAGTTTGGCGGGAGGGGGCGAGCAGTACTTC
>TRBJ2-7|NA|TRBV7-9|TRBD2
CASSQGLAGGPLYEQYF
TGTGCCAGCAGCCAGGGACTAGCGGGAGGGCCTCTCTACGAGCAGTACTTC
>TRBJ1-3|NA|TRBV9|TRBD1
CASDSGTAGNTIYF
TGTGCCAGCGATTCCGGGACAGCGGGAAACACCATATATTTT
>TRBJ1-5|NA|TRBV2|NA
CASRRRVNQPQHF
TGTGCCAGCAGGAGAAGGGTAAATCAGCCCCAGCATTTT
>TRBJ2-4|NA|TRBV30|NA
CAWSVGVAKNIQYF
TGTGCCTGGAGTGTTGGGGTTGCCAAAAACATTCAGTACTTC
>TRBJ2-2|NA|TRBV5-1|NA
CASSVRAAGTGELFF
TGCGCCAGCAGCGTAAGGGCTGCGGGAACCGGGGAGCTGTTTTTT
>TRBJ2-1|NA|TRBV2|NA
CASSVEFYNEQFF
TGTGCCAGCAGTGTGGAATTCTACAATGAGCAGTTCTTC
>TRBJ1-2|NA|TRBV28|NA
CASSDPEGYTF
TGTGCCAGCAGCGACCCTGAAGGCTACACCTTC